This T cell receptor (beta chain) was sequenced in a study of spatial heterogeneity in lung cancer. In the study overall: Sequencing consistently turned up more beta-chain sequences than alpha-chain sequences. Within raw reads, each unique TCR and UMI combination appeared on average more than ten times.

Every molecule of TCR cDNA had its own unique molecular identifier. MiXCR, run by TCRdb on the 5' RACE reads, gives a single entry per CDR3 protein. Of under 11,000 distinct CDR3 sequences listed, around 3.9% are singletons. Germline V gene sequence: CDR1 DFQATT, CDR2 SNEGSKA (reference sequence). The length of the CDR3 is 13 residues. V shed 2 bases, J shed 6 bases, and the junction held 4 bases outside the gene matches. Time point meaning: sample taken at primary tumor resection. Whole RNA was taken from tumor, nontumor lung or frozen PBMC; it was then sequenced unsorted. The donors were some 70 patients with non-small cell lung cancer that was early-stage and untreated. By share, this clonotype counts as medium-sized. Little can be read into the size of this beta chain, an off-target read in a library designed for alpha chains.

This TCR was sampled from a male donor with early-stage non-small cell lung cancer. V gene TRBV20-1 combines with J gene TRBJ1-5, with 7 positions matching TRBD1. The sample in question was normal lung tissue next to the tumor, obtained at surgery. CDR3 loop: CSARTGVSQPQHF. CDR3 coding DNA: TGCAGTGCTAGAACAGGGGTCTCTCAGCCCCAGCATTTT.